The clone carrying this T cell receptor (beta chain) has a handful of counts. Its matching antigen is unknown. cDNA synthesis used the whole RNA isolate, giving expressed TCRB sequences. Clones were read by immunoSEQ multiplex PCR, and TCRdb kept only the in-frame ones, dropping some. This table holds hundreds of thousands of clones, around 15% found once. This entry comes from a study of beta chain features in type 1 diabetes. The study's findings and limits: When Type 1 diabetes patients were examined, their TCRB CDR3s proved moderately but significantly shorter in all four CD4+ subsets.

This CDR3 spans 14 amino acids. J lost 4 bases, V lost 3 bases, and 5 bases had no gene match. Germline assignment: CDR1 MGHRA and CDR2 YSYEKL. The sequence was obtained from a man between 18 and 35 years old with type 1 diabetes. The source material was naive CD4+ T cells from blood. This chain joins TRBV4-1 and TRBJ1-1, with 7 bases that match TRBD1. CDR3 nucleotide sequence: TGCGCCAGCAGCCACTTTGACAGGGTCACTGAAGCTTTCTTT. Translated, it gives CASSHFDRVTEAFF.